These 5 T cell receptor beta chains share one sample of origin, sequenced in a study of immune characterization of retroperitoneal liposarcoma (dated by TCRdb to about 2019). Preparation of the library involved PCR. This sample was sequenced with a NextSeq 500. TCRdb itself trimmed the public reads at Q25 with fastp, ran MiXCR and retained productive beta chains. Entries that share a CDR3 protein sequence are merged under the most common genes and DNA. This sample comprises 10,000 or so distinct CDR3 sequences, 25% to 30% of them detected only once. Around 8% of the sample comes from the top ten. The material sequenced was tumor tissue. Receptors originate from a male donor with retroperitoneal liposarcoma.

Comment on this clonotype: The CDR3 does not close with the conserved phenylalanine or tryptophan, likely indicating a read error. It is unclear where the CDR3 begins or ends on the DNA, so no DNA is shown, and the CDR3 is as TCRdb lists it. The chain uses TRBV7-2 and TRBJ2-5. The CDR3 is 15 amino acids long, termini counted. From germline, CDR1 is SGHTA and CDR2 FQGNSA. The chain's CDR3 is CASSLDTGFYNEQCC.

This clonotype is medium-sized (0.01 to 0.1%) in the sample. At one of its ends the junction is not consistent with the germline gene, which may arise from a read error. The chain combines TRBV7-7 with TRBJ2-5; possible D gene TRBD2, 6 bases. The germline CDR1 and CDR2 sequences are SSHAT and FNYEAQ (reference sequence). CDR3 size: 15 residues. In DNA, the CDR3 is TGTGCTAGCAGCCCGGCAGGGAGGAGTGGAGAGACCCAGTACTTC. This encodes CASSPAGRSGETQYF.

This clonotype was detected only a few times. The chain employs TRBV11-3 and TRBJ2-1; TRBD1 might be the D (6 bases). Matching the DNA end better, TRBJ2-7 makes the J call doubtful. Germline CDR1 and CDR2: SGHNT and YENEEA. The CDR3 has 14 residues. CDR3 in amino acids: CASSLFRGYNEQYF. The CDR3 DNA reads TGTGCCAGCAGCTTGTTCAGGGGCTACAATGAGCAGTACTTC.

This clonotype was seen at least ten times. The chain uses TRBV6-1 and TRBJ2-1; possibly TRBD1 for D (6 bases). V dropped 7 bases and J dropped 15 bases, with 25 bases sitting between them. CDR1 is MNHNS, CDR2 SASEGT, per germline. The CDR3 consists of 14 residues. The DNA for the CDR3 is TGTGCCAGCACCTCTGCGACAGGCCACCCCTGGGGGTTCTTC. Translating it yields CASTSATGHPWGFF.

The chain uses TRBV6-1 and TRBJ2-1; the match to TRBD2 covers 10 bases. Germline CDR1 reads MNHNS; CDR2 reads SASEGT. This CDR3 contains 16 residues. V lost 8 bases, J lost 5 bases, and 12 bases stayed unmatched. Here the CDR3 DNA reads TGTGCCAGCTCTCGGTGGGCTAGCGGGAGCGACAATGAGCAGTTCTTC. Translated, it gives CASSRWASGSDNEQFF.